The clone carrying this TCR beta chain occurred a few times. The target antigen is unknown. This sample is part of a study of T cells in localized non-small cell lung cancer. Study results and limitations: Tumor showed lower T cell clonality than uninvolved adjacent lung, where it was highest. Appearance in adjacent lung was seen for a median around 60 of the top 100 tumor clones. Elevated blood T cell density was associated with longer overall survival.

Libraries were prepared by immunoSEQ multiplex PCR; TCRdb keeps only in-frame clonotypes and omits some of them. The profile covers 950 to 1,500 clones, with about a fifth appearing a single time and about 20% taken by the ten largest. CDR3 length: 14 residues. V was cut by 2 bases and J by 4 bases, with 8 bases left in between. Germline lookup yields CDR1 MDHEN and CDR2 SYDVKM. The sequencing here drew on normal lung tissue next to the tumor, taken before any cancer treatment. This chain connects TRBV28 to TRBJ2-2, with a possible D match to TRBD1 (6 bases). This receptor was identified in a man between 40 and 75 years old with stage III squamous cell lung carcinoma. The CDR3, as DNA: TGTGCCAGCAGTTTAACAGGGCTCACCGGGGAGCTGTTTTTT. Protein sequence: CASSLTGLTGELFF. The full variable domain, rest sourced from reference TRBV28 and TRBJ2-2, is DVKVTQSSRYLVKRTGEKVFLECVQDMDHENMFWYRQDPGLGLRLIYFSYDVKMKEKGDIPEGYSVSREKKERFSLILESASTNQTSMYLCASSLTGLTGELFFGEGSRLTVL.